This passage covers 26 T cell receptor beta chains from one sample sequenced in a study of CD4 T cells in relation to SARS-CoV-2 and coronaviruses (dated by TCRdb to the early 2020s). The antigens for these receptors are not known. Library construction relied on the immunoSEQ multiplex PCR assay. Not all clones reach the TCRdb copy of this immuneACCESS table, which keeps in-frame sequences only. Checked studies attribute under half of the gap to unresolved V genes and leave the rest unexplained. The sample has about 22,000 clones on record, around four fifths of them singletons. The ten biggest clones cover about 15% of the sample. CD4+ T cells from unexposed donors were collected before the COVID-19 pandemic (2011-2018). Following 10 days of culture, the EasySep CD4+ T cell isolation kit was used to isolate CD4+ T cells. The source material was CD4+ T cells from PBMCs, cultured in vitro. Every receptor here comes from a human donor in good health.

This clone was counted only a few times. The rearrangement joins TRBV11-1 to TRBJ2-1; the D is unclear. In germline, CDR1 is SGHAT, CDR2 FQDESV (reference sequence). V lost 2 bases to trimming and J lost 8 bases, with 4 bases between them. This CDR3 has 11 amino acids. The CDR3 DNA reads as TGTGCCAGCAGCTTAAGGGATGAGCAGTTCTTC. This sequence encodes CASSLRDEQFF.

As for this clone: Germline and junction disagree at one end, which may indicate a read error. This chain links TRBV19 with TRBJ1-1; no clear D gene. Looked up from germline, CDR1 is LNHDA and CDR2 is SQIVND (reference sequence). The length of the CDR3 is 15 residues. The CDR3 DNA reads TGTGCCAGTAGTATAGCCAGAACCCCTGAAGCTTTGGTGGGCTTT. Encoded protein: CASSIARTPEALVGF.

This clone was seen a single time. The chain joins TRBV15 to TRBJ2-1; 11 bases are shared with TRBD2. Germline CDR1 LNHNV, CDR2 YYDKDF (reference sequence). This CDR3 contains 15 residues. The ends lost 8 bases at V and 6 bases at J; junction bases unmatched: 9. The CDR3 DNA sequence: TGTGCCACCCGACCTTTAGCGGGAGGGAGCAATGAGCAGTTCTTC. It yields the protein CATRPLAGGSNEQFF. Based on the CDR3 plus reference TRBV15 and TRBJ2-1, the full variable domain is DAMVIQNPRYQVTQFGKPVTLSCSQTLNHNVMYWYQQKSSQAPKLLFHYYDKDFNNEADTPDNFQSRRPNTSFCFLDIRSPGLGDTAMYLCATRPLAGGSNEQFFGPGTRLTVL.

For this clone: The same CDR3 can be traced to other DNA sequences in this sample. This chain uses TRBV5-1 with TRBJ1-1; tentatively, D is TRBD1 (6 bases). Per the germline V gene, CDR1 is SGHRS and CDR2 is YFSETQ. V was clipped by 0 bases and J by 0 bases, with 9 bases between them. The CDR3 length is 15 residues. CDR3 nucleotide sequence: TGCGCCAGCAGCTTGGCCGGGACACTGAACACTGAAGCTTTCTTT. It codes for CASSLAGTLNTEAFF.

CDR3 nucleotide sequence: TGTGCCAGCAGTTTAGGGGGCAGGCTAAGCTCCTACGAGCAGTACTTC. It codes for CASSLGGRLSSYEQYF. The J gene is TRBJ2-7, the V gene TRBV28; D may be TRBD1 (6 bases). CDR3 length: 16 amino acids. V dropped 2 bases and J dropped 0 bases, with 14 bases sitting between them. Germline V gene sequence: CDR1 MDHEN, CDR2 SYDVKM.

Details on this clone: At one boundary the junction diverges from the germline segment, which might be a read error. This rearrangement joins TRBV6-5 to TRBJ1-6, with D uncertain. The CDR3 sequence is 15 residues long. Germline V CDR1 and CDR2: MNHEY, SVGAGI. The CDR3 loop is CTRLVSFGRNSPLHF. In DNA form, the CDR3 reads TGTACCAGACTAGTTTCTTTCGGGCGGAATTCACCCCTCCACTTT.

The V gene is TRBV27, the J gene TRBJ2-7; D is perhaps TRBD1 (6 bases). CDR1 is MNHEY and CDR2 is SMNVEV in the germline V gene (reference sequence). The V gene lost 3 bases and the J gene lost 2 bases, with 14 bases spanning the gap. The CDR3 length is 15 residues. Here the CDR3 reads CASSFSEQGPYEQYF. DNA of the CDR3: TGTGCCAGCAGTTTTAGCGAACAGGGACCCTACGAGCAGTACTTC.

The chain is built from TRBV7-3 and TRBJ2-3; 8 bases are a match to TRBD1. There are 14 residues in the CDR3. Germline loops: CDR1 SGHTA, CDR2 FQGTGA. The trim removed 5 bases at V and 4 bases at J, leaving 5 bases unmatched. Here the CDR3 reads CASSLRQGPDTQYF. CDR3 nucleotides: TGTGCCAGCAGCCTCAGACAGGGGCCAGATACGCAGTATTTT.

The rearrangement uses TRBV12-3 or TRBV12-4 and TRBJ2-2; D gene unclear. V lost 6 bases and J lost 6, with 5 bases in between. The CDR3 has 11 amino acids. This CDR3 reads CASRWSGELFF. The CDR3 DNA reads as TGTGCCAGCAGGTGGTCCGGGGAGCTGTTTTTT.

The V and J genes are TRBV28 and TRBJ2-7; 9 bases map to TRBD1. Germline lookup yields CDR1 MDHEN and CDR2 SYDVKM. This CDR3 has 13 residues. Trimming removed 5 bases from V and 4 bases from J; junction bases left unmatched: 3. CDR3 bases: TGTGCCAGCAGTGGGACAGGGATTTACGAGCAGTACTTC. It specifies CASSGTGIYEQYF.

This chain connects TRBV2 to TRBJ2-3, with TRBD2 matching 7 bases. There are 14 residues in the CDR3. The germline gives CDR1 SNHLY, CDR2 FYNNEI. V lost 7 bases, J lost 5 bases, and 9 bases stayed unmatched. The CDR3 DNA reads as TGTGCCAGCACCGCGGGAGCGGCGGTAGATACGCAGTATTTT. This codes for CASTAGAAVDTQYF.

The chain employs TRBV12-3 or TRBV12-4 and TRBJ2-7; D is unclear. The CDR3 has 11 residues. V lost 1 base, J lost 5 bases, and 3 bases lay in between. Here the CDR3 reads CASSLGHEQYF. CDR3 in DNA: TGTGCCAGCAGTTTAGGGCACGAGCAGTACTTC.

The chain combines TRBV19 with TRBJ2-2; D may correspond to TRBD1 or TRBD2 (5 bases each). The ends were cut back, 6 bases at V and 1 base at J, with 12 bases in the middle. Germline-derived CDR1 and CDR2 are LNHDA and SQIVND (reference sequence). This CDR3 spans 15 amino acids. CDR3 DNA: TGTGCCAGTAGGATACAGGACTTGAACACCGGGGAGCTGTTTTTT. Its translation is CASRIQDLNTGELFF. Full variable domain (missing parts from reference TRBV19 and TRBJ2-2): DGGITQSPKYLFRKEGQNVTLSCEQNLNHDAMYWYRQDPGQGLRLIYYSQIVNDFQKGDIAEGYSVSREKKESFPLTVTSAQKNPTAFYLCASRIQDLNTGELFFGEGSRLTVL.

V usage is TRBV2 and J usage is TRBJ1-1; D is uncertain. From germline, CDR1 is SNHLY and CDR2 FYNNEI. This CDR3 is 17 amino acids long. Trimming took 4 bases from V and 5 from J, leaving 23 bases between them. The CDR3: CASSGVSRTALRTEAFF. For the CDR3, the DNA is TGTGCCAGCAGTGGGGTCAGTCGGACCGCGTTGAGGACTGAAGCTTTCTTT.

The CDR3 region is CASTYTGQGIQPQHF. DNA of the CDR3: TGTGCCAGCACTTATACGGGACAGGGTATCCAGCCCCAGCATTTT. The chain has TRBV28 and TRBJ1-5, with 9 bases aligning to TRBD1. This CDR3 spans 15 amino acids. Germline loops: CDR1 MDHEN, CDR2 SYDVKM. J gave up 7 bases and V 7 bases, and 11 bases lay outside the gene matches.

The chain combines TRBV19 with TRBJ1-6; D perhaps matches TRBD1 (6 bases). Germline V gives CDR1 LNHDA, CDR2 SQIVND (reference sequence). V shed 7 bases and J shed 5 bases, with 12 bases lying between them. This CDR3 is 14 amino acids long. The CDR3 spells CASKRQDNNSPLHF. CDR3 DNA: TGTGCCAGTAAGAGACAGGATAATAATTCACCCCTCCACTTT.

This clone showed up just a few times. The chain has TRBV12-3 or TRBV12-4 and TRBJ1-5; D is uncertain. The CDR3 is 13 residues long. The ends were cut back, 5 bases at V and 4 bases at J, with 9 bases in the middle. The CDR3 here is CASSQRENQPQHF. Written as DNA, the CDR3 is TGTGCCAGCAGTCAACGGGAAAATCAGCCCCAGCATTTT.

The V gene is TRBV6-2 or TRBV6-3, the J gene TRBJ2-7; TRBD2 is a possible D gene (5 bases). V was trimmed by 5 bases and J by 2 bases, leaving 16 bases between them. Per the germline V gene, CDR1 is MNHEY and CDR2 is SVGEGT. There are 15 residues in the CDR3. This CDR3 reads CASSATSFRPYEQYF. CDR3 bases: TGTGCCAGCAGTGCAACTAGTTTCAGGCCCTACGAGCAGTACTTC.

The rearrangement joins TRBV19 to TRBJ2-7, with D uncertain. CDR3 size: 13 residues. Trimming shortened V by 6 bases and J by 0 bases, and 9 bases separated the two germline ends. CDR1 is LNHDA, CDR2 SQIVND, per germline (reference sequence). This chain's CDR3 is CASRSPSSYEQYF. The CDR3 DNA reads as TGTGCCAGTAGGAGCCCGAGCTCCTACGAGCAGTACTTC.

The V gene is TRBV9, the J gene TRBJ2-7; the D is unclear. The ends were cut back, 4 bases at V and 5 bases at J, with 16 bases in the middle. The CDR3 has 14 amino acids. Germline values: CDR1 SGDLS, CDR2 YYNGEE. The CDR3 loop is CASSSSWSSDEQYF. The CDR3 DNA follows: TGTGCCAGCAGCTCCAGCTGGTCTAGTGACGAGCAGTACTTC.

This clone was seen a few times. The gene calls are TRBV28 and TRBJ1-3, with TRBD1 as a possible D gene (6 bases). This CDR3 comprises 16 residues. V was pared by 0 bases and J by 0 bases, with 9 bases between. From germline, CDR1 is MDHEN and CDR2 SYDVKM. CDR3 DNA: TGTGCCAGCAGTTTATGGGACAGCAGCTCTGGAAACACCATATATTTT. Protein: CASSLWDSSSGNTIYF.

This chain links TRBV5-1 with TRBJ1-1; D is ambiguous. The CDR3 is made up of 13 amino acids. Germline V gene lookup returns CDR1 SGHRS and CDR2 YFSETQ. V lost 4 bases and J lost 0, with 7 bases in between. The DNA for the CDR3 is TGCGCCAGCAGCCCCGACTTGAACACTGAAGCTTTCTTT. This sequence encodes CASSPDLNTEAFF.

The CDR3 loop is CSAGLAYEQYF. The CDR3 DNA is TGCAGCGCCGGACTAGCCTACGAGCAGTACTTC. The genes are TRBV29-1 and TRBJ2-7; 7 bases are a match to TRBD2. The CDR3 runs 11 residues. In germline, CDR1 is SQVTM, CDR2 ANQGSEA. Trimming took 7 bases from V and 2 from J; bases not matched to a gene: 2.

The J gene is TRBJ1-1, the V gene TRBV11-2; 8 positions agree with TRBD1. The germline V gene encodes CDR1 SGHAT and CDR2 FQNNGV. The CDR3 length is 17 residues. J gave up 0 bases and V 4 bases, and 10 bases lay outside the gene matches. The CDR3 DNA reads TGTGCCAGCAGCTCTCCCGTGCCGGGACAGGTGAACACTGAAGCTTTCTTT. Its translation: CASSSPVPGQVNTEAFF.

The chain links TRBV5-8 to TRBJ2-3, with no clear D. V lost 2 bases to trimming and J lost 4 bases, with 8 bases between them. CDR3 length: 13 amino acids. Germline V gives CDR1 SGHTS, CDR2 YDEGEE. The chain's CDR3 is CASSFRAADTQYF. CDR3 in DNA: TGTGCCAGCAGCTTCCGGGCTGCAGATACGCAGTATTTT.

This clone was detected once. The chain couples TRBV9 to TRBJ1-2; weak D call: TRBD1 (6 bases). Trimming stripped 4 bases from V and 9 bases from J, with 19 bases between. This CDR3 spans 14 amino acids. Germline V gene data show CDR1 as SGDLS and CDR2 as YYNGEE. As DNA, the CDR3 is TGTGCCAGCAGCACTCAACAGGGACTCGCTCGCTACACCTTC. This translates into CASSTQQGLARYTF.